Shown below are 15 T cell receptor beta chains from a single sample sequenced in a study of cytomegalovirus exposure and HLA in healthy donors. PCR employed 60 Vbeta and 13 Jbeta primers. This table comes from immunoSEQ multiplex PCR, and its TCRdb copy is limited to in-frame clones, with some not included. Of roughly 120,000 clones in the sample, around 82% are singletons; the top ten hold 5.4%. Sequenced material: PBMCs. The receptors originated from a woman aged 25 to 39 in good health and CMV-seropositive.

This rearrangement joins TRBV9 to TRBJ2-1, with TRBD2 matching over 15 bases. J gave up 9 bases and V 3 bases, and 4 bases lay outside the gene matches. CDR1 and CDR2 from the germline V gene are SGDLS and YYNGEE. This CDR3 spans 15 amino acids. In DNA, the CDR3 is TGTGCCAGCAGCGCCGGGACTAGCGGGGGGAGTGAGCAGTTCTTC. This sequence encodes CASSAGTSGGSEQFF. Filled out from reference TRBV9 and TRBJ2-1, the complete variable domain reads DSGVTQTPKHLITATGQRVTLRCSPRSGDLSVYWYQQSLDQGLQFLIQYYNGEERAKGNILERFSAQQFPDLHSELNLSSLELGDSALYFCASSAGTSGGSEQFFGPGTRLTVL.

This chain uses TRBV5-1 with TRBJ2-1; possible D gene TRBD2, 6 bases. V was pared by 5 bases and J by 0 bases, with 9 bases between. The V gene's germline CDR1 is SGHRS and CDR2 YFSETQ. The CDR3 is 14 residues long. This CDR3 reads CASSSGNSYNEQFF. The CDR3 DNA sequence: TGCGCCAGCAGTAGCGGCAACTCCTACAATGAGCAGTTCTTC.

V and J are TRBV6-5 and TRBJ1-1; tentatively, D is TRBD1 (6 bases). This CDR3 spans 15 amino acids. Germline V lookup: CDR1 MNHEY, CDR2 SVGAGI. V lost 7 bases and J lost 2, with 17 bases in between. The CDR3 DNA reads as TGTGCCAGCAACACCCGGGACACCCTAAACACTGAAGCTTTCTTT. Its protein product is CASNTRDTLNTEAFF.

The chain is built from TRBV10-3 and TRBJ1-1; D gene unclear. Germline CDR1 ENHRY, CDR2 SYGVKD. The CDR3 sequence is 15 residues long. Trimming took 2 bases from V and 1 from J, leaving 11 bases between them. The CDR3 sequence: CAISELDGENTEAFF. The DNA for the CDR3 is TGTGCCATCAGTGAGCTGGACGGGGAGAACACTGAAGCTTTCTTT.

The rearrangement links TRBV27 to TRBJ1-2; no clear D. The V gene's germline CDR1 is MNHEY and CDR2 SMNVEV (reference sequence). This CDR3 is built from 15 residues. V dropped 6 bases and J dropped 0 bases, with 14 bases sitting between them. The CDR3 here is CASSPEPVPNYGYTF. The CDR3 DNA sequence: TGTGCCAGCAGCCCCGAACCAGTTCCTAACTATGGCTACACCTTC.

The V call is TRBV30, the J call TRBJ1-1; a possible D gene is TRBD1 (6 bases). The CDR3 totals 16 residues. The ends were cut back, 2 bases at V and 5 bases at J, with 21 bases in the middle. Germline loops: CDR1 GTSNPN, CDR2 SVGIG (reference sequence). The CDR3 nucleotides are TGTGCCTGGAGTAAGTGGGGCAGGGGAATCGGAACTGAAGCTTTCTTT. This sequence encodes CAWSKWGRGIGTEAFF. Together with reference TRBV30 and TRBJ1-1, the CDR3 gives the full variable domain: SQTIHQWPATLVQPVGSPLSLECTVEGTSNPNLYWYRQAAGRGLQLLFYSVGIGQISSEVPQNLSASRPQDRQFILSSKKLLLSDSGFYLCAWSKWGRGIGTEAFFGQGTRLTVV.

This clone was recorded a few times. The gene calls are TRBV5-5 and TRBJ1-1; 8 nucleotides match TRBD1. V trimming: 2 bases; J trimming: 5 bases; junction bases outside the gene matches: 5. Germline V gives CDR1 SGHKS, CDR2 YYEKEE (reference sequence). CDR3 size: 14 residues. The CDR3 nucleotides read TGTGCCAGCAGCTTTGGACAGGGCACGACTGAAGCTTTCTTT. It yields the protein CASSFGQGTTEAFF.

This chain joins TRBV6-1 and TRBJ2-5; possible D gene TRBD1, 5 bases. The CDR3 contains 15 residues. CDR1 MNHNS and CDR2 SASEGT come from the germline V gene. The V gene lost 0 bases and the J gene lost 2 bases, with 10 bases spanning the gap. The CDR3 DNA reads TGTGCCAGCAGTGAAGCCAGGGTGCGGCAAGAGACCCAGTACTTC. The encoded protein is CASSEARVRQETQYF.

The chain uses TRBV16 and TRBJ2-1; 9 bases are a match to TRBD1. CDR3 length: 16 residues. The V and J ends lost 5 bases and 2 bases, in that order; junction bases with no gene match: 7. Per the germline V gene, CDR1 is KGHSY and CDR2 is FQNENV. The chain's CDR3 is CASSRWGQGTYNEQFF. The CDR3, as DNA: TGTGCCAGCAGCAGATGGGGACAGGGAACCTACAATGAGCAGTTCTTC.

This clone was counted only a few times. This sequence joins TRBV6-1 and TRBJ1-1; no firm D call. CDR1 is MNHNS, CDR2 SASEGT, per germline. The V end was cut by 2 bases, the J end by 10 bases, with 23 bases between. The CDR3 is 16 amino acids. CDR3 in DNA: TGTGCCAGCAGTGAACATACGGCTAGGCCGGATGCGGTAGCTTTCTTT. Translated: CASSEHTARPDAVAFF.

Concerning this clone itself: This CDR3 is also generated by other DNA sequences in the sample. The rearrangement links TRBV9 to TRBJ2-1; 8 bases fit TRBD2. The CDR3 runs 15 residues. From germline, CDR1 is SGDLS and CDR2 YYNGEE. V dropped 0 bases and J dropped 4; count of bases not matched to a gene: 3. As DNA, the CDR3 is TGTGCCAGCAGCGTAGGCGGGGGGTCGTACAATGAGCAGTTCTTC. It yields the protein CASSVGGGSYNEQFF.

This chain joins TRBV7-8 and TRBJ2-1, with 12 bases matching TRBD2. With V trimmed by 5 bases and J by 13 bases, 9 bases remained unmatched. CDR3 length: 14 amino acids. Germline values: CDR1 SGHVS, CDR2 FQNEAQ. CDR3 nucleotide sequence: TGTGCCAGCAGCCTGACTAGCGGGAGAATGGAACAGTTCTTC. Encoded protein: CASSLTSGRMEQFF.

V and J are TRBV27 and TRBJ2-1; 10 bases are shared with TRBD2. This CDR3 has 15 amino acids. Germline V gene sequence: CDR1 MNHEY, CDR2 SMNVEV (reference sequence). The J segment lost 2 bases and the V segment lost 6 bases, leaving 4 bases of the junction unmatched. The chain's CDR3 is CASRVTSGTYNEQFF. The CDR3 DNA is TGTGCCAGCAGGGTCACTAGCGGGACCTACAATGAGCAGTTCTTC.

The V and J genes are TRBV5-1 and TRBJ1-5, with unresolved D. CDR1 and CDR2 from the germline V gene are SGHRS and YFSETQ. The CDR3 covers 13 residues. V shed 4 bases and J shed 6 bases, with 11 bases lying between them. The CDR3 DNA sequence: TGCGCCAGCAGCGCGGGCGCAGGTCAGCCCCAGCATTTT. Encoded protein: CASSAGAGQPQHF.

V usage is TRBV15 and J usage is TRBJ1-3, with D possibly matching TRBD1 (5 bases). Germline V CDR1 and CDR2: LNHNV, YYDKDF (reference sequence). CDR3 size: 15 residues. V lost 6 bases and J lost 0, with 12 bases in between. CDR3 sequence reads: CATRADRGSGNTIYF. CDR3 bases: TGTGCCACCAGGGCAGATAGGGGCTCTGGAAACACCATATATTTT. The full variable domain, with the rest looked up from reference TRBV15 and TRBJ1-3, is DAMVIQNPRYQVTQFGKPVTLSCSQTLNHNVMYWYQQKSSQAPKLLFHYYDKDFNNEADTPDNFQSRRPNTSFCFLDIRSPGLGDTAMYLCATRADRGSGNTIYFGEGSWLTVV.